Listed here are 22 T cell receptor beta chains from one sample, sequenced in a study of blood T cell repertoires in COVID-19. Assay: immunoSEQ multiplex PCR; the TCRdb copy retains only in-frame clones and omits some. The sample lists roughly 140,000 clones; around four fifths were seen once. The sequenced sample consisted of peripheral blood. The receptor set was obtained from a woman older than 75 with acute or convalescent COVID-19.

The J gene is TRBJ1-3, the V gene TRBV7-2, with D unresolved. The ends were cut back, 3 bases at V and 2 bases at J, with 8 bases in the middle. CDR3 length equals 14 residues. The germline gives CDR1 SGHTA, CDR2 FQGNSA. CDR3 amino acids: CASSFSLAGNTIYF. For the CDR3, the DNA is TGTGCCAGCAGCTTTAGCCTAGCTGGAAACACCATATATTTT.

The chain couples TRBV27 to TRBJ2-7, with TRBD2 matching over 10 bases. The length of the CDR3 is 15 residues. CDR1 is MNHEY, CDR2 SMNVEV, per germline (reference sequence). Losses at the gene ends were 3 bases for V and 0 bases for J; bases not matched to a gene: 2. CDR3 region: CASSFSGGHSYEQYF. Written as DNA, the CDR3 is TGTGCCAGCAGTTTTAGCGGGGGGCACTCCTACGAGCAGTACTTC.

This clone was observed a handful of times. This CDR3 is also generated by other DNA sequences in the sample. The chain has TRBV5-1 and TRBJ1-2, with D possibly TRBD1 on 6 matching bases. Germline V gene lookup returns CDR1 SGHRS and CDR2 YFSETQ. Trimming left V 4 bases short and J 5 bases short, with 12 bases between. The CDR3 has 13 amino acids. CDR3 sequence (DNA): TGCGCCAGCAGCCCGCGAGGACAGTATGGCTACACCTTC. This sequence encodes CASSPRGQYGYTF.

V usage is TRBV7-8 and J usage is TRBJ1-2; D unresolved. Germline CDR1 SGHVS, CDR2 FQNEAQ. The CDR3 is 13 amino acids. Trimming cost V 1 base and J 1 base, with 4 bases left between them. The CDR3 DNA sequence: TGTGCCAGCAGCTTAGGTTATAACTATGGCTACACCTTC. This encodes CASSLGYNYGYTF.

This clone was counted a single time. J is TRBJ1-2 and V is TRBV4-2, with D unresolved. CDR1 LGHNA and CDR2 YNFKEQ come from the germline V gene. The CDR3 consists of 14 residues. The germline V and J ends were trimmed by 4 bases and 0 bases, with 9 bases remaining between them. Here the CDR3 reads CASSPSGANYGYTF. As DNA, the CDR3 is TGTGCCAGCAGCCCGAGCGGGGCTAACTATGGCTACACCTTC.

This clone was counted a single time. The rearrangement joins TRBV3-1 (or the pseudogene TRBV3-2) to TRBJ2-7; D remains ambiguous. CDR1 and CDR2 (germline): LGHDT, YNNKEL (reference sequence). V was trimmed by 4 bases and J by 3 bases, leaving 13 bases between them. The CDR3 has 14 amino acids. CDR3 nucleotide sequence: TGTGCCAGCAGCCCCTCGCCAGAAGACTACGAGCAGTACTTC. This gives the protein CASSPSPEDYEQYF.

The rearrangement links TRBV4-2 to TRBJ2-3, with 8 bases aligning to TRBD2. The CDR3 runs 15 residues. The germline V gene has CDR1 LGHNA and CDR2 YNFKEQ. Unmatched junction bases numbered 8, after V lost 6 bases and J lost 3 bases. CDR3 region: CASRGGGLATDTQYF. DNA of the CDR3: TGTGCCAGCAGAGGCGGGGGGCTGGCTACAGATACGCAGTATTTT.

The J gene is TRBJ2-7, the V gene TRBV5-8, with D maybe TRBD2 (5 bases). V lost 6 bases to trimming and J lost 4 bases, with 14 bases between them. Germline lookup yields CDR1 SGHTS and CDR2 YDEGEE. This CDR3 region has 13 residues. The CDR3 DNA reads as TGTGCCAGCACACGGGATTATGGTTACGAGCAGTACTTC. Translated: CASTRDYGYEQYF.

This clone came up a few times. The rearrangement uses TRBV27 and TRBJ2-1, with 8 bases lining up with TRBD2. CDR3 length: 16 residues. V shed 10 bases and J 2 bases; nucleotides not matched to a gene: 13. Germline CDR1 and CDR2: MNHEY and SMNVEV (reference sequence). The CDR3: CATRIEAGGPYNEQFF. The DNA for the CDR3 is TGTGCCACCCGAATCGAGGCGGGAGGCCCCTACAATGAGCAGTTCTTC.

The rearrangement uses TRBV30 and TRBJ1-2; 7 bases are a match to TRBD1. The germline V gene has CDR1 GTSNPN and CDR2 SVGIG (reference sequence). The CDR3 extends over 15 amino acids. J lost 5 bases, V lost 2 bases, and 11 bases had no gene match. Here the CDR3 DNA reads TGTGCCTGGAGTCAATACAGGGGTAGAGGTTATGGCTACACCTTC. This encodes CAWSQYRGRGYGYTF. The full variable domain, its missing parts supplied by reference TRBV30 and TRBJ1-2, is SQTIHQWPATLVQPVGSPLSLECTVEGTSNPNLYWYRQAAGRGLQLLFYSVGIGQISSEVPQNLSASRPQDRQFILSSKKLLLSDSGFYLCAWSQYRGRGYGYTFGSGTRLTVV.

The chain combines TRBV30 with TRBJ2-3; no definite D call. The length of the CDR3 is 12 residues. Between the trimmed V and J ends, which lost 2 bases and 3 bases, there was a span of 6 bases. Germline V gene data show CDR1 as GTSNPN and CDR2 as SVGIG (reference sequence). CDR3 residues: CAWSSSTDTQYF. Written as DNA, the CDR3 is TGTGCCTGGAGTTCCTCGACAGATACGCAGTATTTT.

The V call is TRBV7-6, the J call TRBJ1-6; D not resolved. Germline V CDR1 and CDR2: SGHVS, FNYEAQ. CDR3 size: 18 residues. Trimming took 0 bases from V and 0 from J, leaving 12 bases between them. The CDR3: CASSLAGWPSSYNSPLHF. As DNA, the CDR3 is TGTGCCAGCAGCTTAGCGGGCTGGCCGAGCTCCTATAATTCACCCCTCCACTTT.

The chain has TRBV28 and TRBJ2-1; 12 positions agree with TRBD1. The CDR3 covers 13 residues. The junction had 10 bases not matched to a gene; V was cut back by 10 bases and J by 12 bases. CDR1 MDHEN and CDR2 SYDVKM come from the germline V gene. CDR3 amino acids: CAIRDRGHPLQFF. The DNA for the CDR3 is TGTGCCATTCGGGACAGGGGGCATCCCTTGCAGTTCTTC.

V is TRBV18 and J is TRBJ2-2; D perhaps matches TRBD1 (6 bases). The CDR3 length is 16 residues. The germline V gene encodes CDR1 KGHSH and CDR2 LQKENI. V shed 1 base and J shed 3 bases, with 12 bases lying between them. As DNA, the CDR3 is TGTGCCAGCTCACCACAGTTAGCAGGGGACACCGGGGAGCTGTTTTTT. This sequence encodes CASSPQLAGDTGELFF. The complete variable domain, with remaining parts taken from reference TRBV18 and TRBJ2-2, reads NAGVMQNPRHLVRRRGQEARLRCSPMKGHSHVYWYRQLPEEGLKFMVYLQKENIIDESGMPKERFSAEFPKEGPSILRIQQVVRGDSAAYFCASSPQLAGDTGELFFGEGSRLTVL.

This chain links TRBV10-2 with TRBJ2-1, with TRBD2 matching 8 bases. V shed 5 bases and J 0 bases; nucleotides not matched to a gene: 6. The CDR3 loop spans 16 amino acids. Germline V gene sequence: CDR1 WSHSY, CDR2 SAAADI. The chain's CDR3 is CASSSSGSISYNEQFF. The CDR3 DNA follows: TGCGCCAGCAGTTCAAGCGGGAGTATCTCCTACAATGAGCAGTTCTTC.

The rearrangement links TRBV6-5 to TRBJ2-5; D might be TRBD2 (7 bases). CDR1 and CDR2 from the germline V gene are MNHEY and SVGAGI. V lost 11 bases and J 4 bases, leaving 23 bases between the germline ends. The CDR3 is 15 residues long. CDR3 sequence (DNA): TGTGCCCACAGCCCCGGGGGCGGGAGAGGAGAGACCCAGTACTTC. Translating gives CAHSPGGGRGETQYF.

The CDR3 coding sequence is TGTGCCAGCAGTGAAGCGCAACTGGTGGGAGGCTACGAGCAGTACTTC. As protein: CASSEAQLVGGYEQYF. The rearrangement links TRBV2 to TRBJ2-7; the D gene is possibly TRBD2 (6 bases). Per the germline V gene, CDR1 is SNHLY and CDR2 is FYNNEI. The CDR3 contains 16 residues. V was pared by 0 bases and J by 3 bases, with 15 bases between.

Only one count was recorded for this clone. The J gene is TRBJ2-3, the V gene TRBV7-8, with D tentatively TRBD2 (6 bases). The germline gives CDR1 SGHVS, CDR2 FQNEAQ. V was pared by 2 bases and J by 5 bases, with 14 bases between. The CDR3 is made up of 15 amino acids. This chain's CDR3 is CASSLRTGDVDTQYF. The CDR3 coding sequence is TGTGCCAGCAGCTTAAGGACGGGAGACGTAGATACGCAGTATTTT.

A few counts support this clone. The chain links TRBV11-2 to TRBJ1-2; the match to TRBD1 covers 7 bases. Germline CDR1 reads SGHAT; CDR2 reads FQNNGV. The CDR3 totals 14 residues. V shed 4 bases, J shed 4 bases, and the junction held 6 bases outside the gene matches. CDR3 loop: CASSSFRDSYGYTF. The CDR3 DNA reads TGTGCCAGCAGCTCGTTTCGGGACAGCTATGGCTACACCTTC.

The rearrangement joins TRBV18 to TRBJ1-1; D remains unclear. CDR1 is KGHSH and CDR2 is LQKENI in the germline V gene. V shed 3 bases and J shed 0 bases, with 5 bases lying between them. This CDR3 is built from 13 residues. CDR3 nucleotide sequence: TGTGCCAGCTCACCCGCGGTGAACACTGAAGCTTTCTTT. Protein sequence: CASSPAVNTEAFF.

The rearrangement uses TRBV3-1 (or the pseudogene TRBV3-2) and TRBJ2-5, with 10 positions matching TRBD1. J was trimmed by 3 bases and V by 4 bases; bases with no gene match: 5. This CDR3 comprises 15 residues. Germline-derived CDR1 and CDR2 are LGHDT and YNNKEL (reference sequence). DNA for the CDR3: TGTGCCAGCAGCCCCCGGGACAGGGGTGAAGAGACCCAGTACTTC. Its translation: CASSPRDRGEETQYF.

The V call is TRBV11-2, the J call TRBJ2-1; the match to TRBD2 covers 11 bases. The CDR3 is 15 residues long. Germline loops: CDR1 SGHAT, CDR2 FQNNGV. V was pared by 3 bases and J by 5 bases, with 3 bases of the junction left unmatched. The chain's CDR3 is CASSFLAGGNNEQFF. The CDR3 DNA reads as TGTGCCAGCAGCTTTTTAGCGGGGGGGAACAATGAGCAGTTCTTC.